The clone carrying this T cell receptor beta chain was counted once. The antigen remains unidentified. The data stem from a study of identifying expanded T cells in peripheral blood. Study conclusions and caveats: Variance in clone template counts between approximately two-week samples significantly increased with total template count across all healthy donors. About 1.2 clones differed between technical replicates, versus roughly 17 and 20 over time.

The CDR3 loop spans 15 amino acids. V lost 6 bases and J lost 0, with 12 bases in between. Germline CDR1 MNHEY, CDR2 SVGAGI. Sequenced by immunoSEQ multiplex PCR; TCRdb stores in-frame clones only, minus some. The sample has approximately 120,000 clones; 88% are singletons. No infections or other immune events were documented during collection. The sample was blood. The source is a person aged 18 to 75 in good health. The rearrangement links TRBV6-5 to TRBJ1-5, with TRBD1 as a possible D gene (6 bases). The CDR3 coding sequence is TGTGCCAGCAGATTCGACAGGCTTAGCAATCAGCCCCAGCATTTT. This encodes CASRFDRLSNQPQHF.